Following are 30 T cell receptor beta chains from one sample sequenced in a study of T cells in Graves' hyperthyroidism and ophthalmopathy. TCR beta CDR3 sequences were amplified from RNA transcripts. The study used the HTBI primer set for a first-round RT-PCR of the TCR CDR3. Using its own MiXCR run on the multiplex PCR reads, TCRdb lists one record per CDR3 protein. The repertoire holds roughly 640,000 distinct CDR3 sequences, approximately 15% seen once, with 2.5% to 4% in the top ten. Sequenced input: blood. These receptors were obtained from a woman between 35 and 50 years old with Graves' ophthalmopathy.

As concerns this clonotype: The germline gene is not matched at one end of the junction; a read error may be the cause. The chain joins TRBV28 to TRBJ1-1; 8 bases map to TRBD1. In germline, CDR1 is MDHEN, CDR2 SYDVKM. The CDR3 extends over 12 amino acids. The CDR3 DNA reads as TGTGCCAGCAGTCTACGACAGGGGCCAGCTCTCTTT. This codes for CASSLRQGPALF.

This clonotype has a handful of counts. The chain is built from TRBV6-6 and TRBJ2-2, with 11 bases lining up with TRBD1. The CDR3 runs 16 residues. The germline V gene has CDR1 MNHNY and CDR2 SVGAGI (reference sequence). With V trimmed by 2 bases and J by 4 bases, 3 bases remained unmatched. The CDR3 nucleotides read TGTGCCAGCAGTTACCCTGGGACAGGGGGCACCGGGGAGCTGTTTTTT. Its translation is CASSYPGTGGTGELFF.

The table lists this clonotype with many counts. J is TRBJ2-5 and V is TRBV6-1; 12 nucleotides match TRBD2. Germline CDR1 MNHNS, CDR2 SASEGT. The CDR3 has 15 residues. Trimming cost V 5 bases and J 1 base; bases outside gene matches: 2. The CDR3 coding sequence is TGTGCCAGCAGTTTGACTAGCGGGAGCCAAGAGACCCAGTACTTC. It codes for CASSLTSGSQETQYF.

The sample holds many counts of this clonotype. This rearrangement joins TRBV27 to TRBJ2-7, with a weak D call TRBD2 (6 bases). This CDR3 is 16 amino acids long. Germline V CDR1 and CDR2: MNHEY, SMNVEV (reference sequence). V was trimmed by 5 bases and J by 1 base, leaving 18 bases between them. The CDR3 here is CASSPGSDYYSYEQYF. In DNA form, the CDR3 reads TGTGCCAGCAGTCCCGGGTCGGACTACTATTCCTACGAGCAGTACTTC.

Ten or more counts support this clonotype. The genes are TRBV3-1 and TRBJ2-5; D gene ambiguous. The CDR3 has 16 residues. The V and J ends lost 1 base and 0 bases respectively, with 12 bases between them. Germline assignment: CDR1 LGHDT and CDR2 YNNKEL (reference sequence). For the CDR3, the DNA is TGTGCCAGCAGCCAAGTTGGCGGAGTGTACCAAGAGACCCAGTACTTC. Its translation is CASSQVGGVYQETQYF.

The chain is built from TRBV20-1 and TRBJ2-7, with D perhaps TRBD1 (6 bases). Trimming shortened V by 6 bases and J by 3 bases, and 9 bases separated the two germline ends. The CDR3 sequence is 11 residues long. The germline CDR1 and CDR2 sequences are DFQATT and SNEGSKA (reference sequence). CDR3 loop: CSAGTNYEQYF. The CDR3 coding sequence is TGCAGTGCCGGGACAAACTACGAGCAGTACTTC.

The chain has TRBV19 and TRBJ2-7; 7 positions match TRBD2. V lost 11 bases, J lost 4 bases, and 8 bases stayed unmatched. Germline V gene data show CDR1 as LNHDA and CDR2 as SQIVND (reference sequence). This CDR3 contains 12 residues. The DNA of the CDR3 is TGTGCCTCCGCAAGAGCGGGATACGAGCAGTACTTC. The encoded protein is CASARAGYEQYF.

The chain recombines TRBV19 with TRBJ1-5; D not resolved. Germline V gene data show CDR1 as LNHDA and CDR2 as SQIVND (reference sequence). This CDR3 region has 14 residues. Trimming removed 5 bases from V and 4 bases from J, with 12 bases in between. The CDR3 loop is CASSGSGGNQPQHF. The CDR3 DNA sequence: TGTGCCAGTAGTGGGTCCGGAGGGAATCAGCCCCAGCATTTT.

This clonotype turned up a few times. The V and J genes are TRBV5-1 and TRBJ2-1; no firm D call. Germline V lookup: CDR1 SGHRS, CDR2 YFSETQ. The V and J ends lost 0 bases and 7 bases respectively, with 20 bases between them. This CDR3 has 17 residues. CDR3 in amino acids: CASSLAVWSDGDNEQFF. In nucleotides, the CDR3 is TGCGCCAGCAGCTTGGCTGTCTGGAGCGATGGTGATAATGAGCAGTTCTTC.

CDR3 DNA: TGCAGTGCTAGTGGGTCACTAGCGGGAGAGGTTCGCACAGATACGCAGTATTTT. Protein sequence: CSASGSLAGEVRTDTQYF. This chain uses TRBV20-1 with TRBJ2-3, with 11 bases lining up with TRBD2. After removal of 3 bases from V and 1 base from J, the junction contained 12 bases not matched to a gene. Per germline, CDR1 DFQATT and CDR2 SNEGSKA (reference sequence). The CDR3 contains 18 residues.

At least ten counts were recorded for this clonotype. The chain links TRBV7-9 to TRBJ2-1; 8 bases line up with TRBD2. The CDR3 totals 15 residues. V gave up 6 bases and J gave up 5 bases; unmatched junction bases: 9. Germline V gene sequence: CDR1 SEHNR, CDR2 FQNEAQ (reference sequence). The DNA for the CDR3 is TGTGCCAGCAGTCAGAGAAGCGGGGGTGACAATGAGCAGTTCTTC. Translation gives CASSQRSGGDNEQFF.

This clonotype was detected ten times or more. CDR3: CASRRGLKAAFF. The CDR3 nucleotides are TGTGCCAGCAGGCGGGGACTAAAAGCAGCTTTCTTT. This chain connects TRBV2 to TRBJ1-1; possibly TRBD1 for D (5 bases). CDR1 and CDR2 (germline): SNHLY, FYNNEI. This CDR3 is built from 12 residues. V lost 6 bases to trimming and J lost 10 bases, with 15 bases between them.

The chain couples TRBV6-1 to TRBJ1-4, with 7 bases matching TRBD1. CDR1 is MNHNS, CDR2 SASEGT, per germline. Trimming cost V 3 bases and J 0 bases; bases outside gene matches: 4. The CDR3 is 16 residues long. The DNA of the CDR3 is TGTGCCAGCAGTGAGGACAGGAGATCAACTAATGAAAAACTGTTTTTT. It codes for CASSEDRRSTNEKLFF.

This clonotype appeared a single time. V usage is TRBV2 and J usage is TRBJ2-7; TRBD2 matches 15 bases. The germline V gene encodes CDR1 SNHLY and CDR2 FYNNEI. The length of the CDR3 is 15 residues. J lost 6 bases, V lost 3 bases, and 3 bases had no gene match. CDR3 in amino acids: CASSERGLAGGEQYF. The CDR3 coding sequence is TGTGCCAGCAGTGAGCGGGGACTAGCGGGAGGCGAGCAGTACTTC.

This clonotype was picked up many times. The gene calls are TRBV12-3 or TRBV12-4 and TRBJ2-3, with TRBD2 matching 9 bases. This CDR3 has 15 amino acids. V was clipped by 3 bases and J by 4 bases; unmatched bases: 5. CDR3 region: CASSFRVAGADTQYF. The CDR3 nucleotides are TGTGCCAGCAGTTTTCGGGTAGCGGGAGCAGATACGCAGTATTTT.

This chain uses TRBV6-1 with TRBJ1-1; TRBD1 is a possible D gene (5 bases). This CDR3 is 14 amino acids long. V dropped 7 bases and J dropped 0 bases, with 12 bases sitting between them. Per germline, CDR1 MNHNS and CDR2 SASEGT. CDR3 DNA sequence: TGTGCCAGCACGATCACCAGGGTGAACACTGAAGCTTTCTTT. It encodes CASTITRVNTEAFF.

This clonotype was counted only a few times. A much larger clone lies a single base off, so this may be a read error. The conserved phenylalanine or tryptophan is not found at the CDR3 terminus, so this likely reflects a read error. The chain carries TRBV20-1 and TRBJ1-5; D not certain. This CDR3 is 14 amino acids long. Germline CDR1 and CDR2: DFQATT and SNEGSKA (reference sequence). Trimming took off 0 bases at V and 4 bases at J, with 10 bases between the two ends. In DNA form, the CDR3 reads TGCAGTGCTAGAGAAGCCGGTCCGAATCAGCCCCAGCATCTT. This encodes CSAREAGPNQPQHL.

This clonotype was observed a few times. The chain combines TRBV4-1 with TRBJ1-1, with D uncertain. The CDR3 is 14 residues long. Per germline, CDR1 MGHRA and CDR2 YSYEKL. The ends were cut back, 0 bases at V and 5 bases at J, with 10 bases in the middle. The CDR3 bases are TGCGCCAGCAGCCAAGAGTCCGGCGGGACTGAAGCTTTCTTT. It translates to CASSQESGGTEAFF.

In its sample, this clonotype was seen many times. The V and J genes are TRBV5-1 and TRBJ1-1; tentative D call: TRBD1 (5 bases). Germline V gene lookup returns CDR1 SGHRS and CDR2 YFSETQ. Trimming took off 2 bases at V and 4 bases at J, with 9 bases between the two ends. The CDR3 is 13 residues long. The CDR3 DNA reads as TGCGCCAGCAGCTTCCAGGGTATCACTGAAGCTTTCTTT. This gives the protein CASSFQGITEAFF.

The table lists this clonotype with many counts. This chain links TRBV7-3 with TRBJ2-1; possibly TRBD2 for D (6 bases). This CDR3 spans 13 amino acids. Germline V gene data show CDR1 as SGHTA and CDR2 as FQGTGA. V shed 0 bases and J shed 8 bases, with 8 bases lying between them. CDR3 in amino acids: CASSLTEGYEQFF. CDR3 in DNA: TGTGCCAGCAGCTTAACGGAGGGGTATGAGCAGTTCTTC.

This clonotype has ten or more counts. J is TRBJ2-3 and V is TRBV30, with 10 bases fitting TRBD1. The CDR3 has 15 amino acids. The germline CDR1 and CDR2 sequences are GTSNPN and SVGIG (reference sequence). Unmatched junction bases numbered 8, after V lost 4 bases and J lost 4 bases. CDR3 bases: TGTGCCTGGACGACGGGACAGGGGTTCGCAGATACGCAGTATTTT. Translated, it gives CAWTTGQGFADTQYF.

This chain links TRBV4-2 with TRBJ2-6; D not resolved. CDR1 LGHNA and CDR2 YNFKEQ come from the germline V gene. V was clipped by 0 bases and J by 2 bases, with 8 bases between them. The CDR3 runs to 16 residues. CDR3 protein: CASSQDMSTGANVLTF. CDR3 DNA: TGTGCCAGCAGCCAAGATATGTCTACTGGGGCCAACGTCCTGACTTTC.

This clonotype was counted many times. The rearrangement joins TRBV7-2 to TRBJ1-1; possibly TRBD1 for D (5 bases). CDR1 and CDR2 (germline): SGHTA, FQGNSA. V lost 5 bases and J 7 bases, leaving 17 bases between the germline ends. The CDR3 runs 14 residues. The CDR3, as DNA: TGTGCCAGCAGCCCTAGATGGGACGGTAGTGAAGCTTTCTTT. Translation gives CASSPRWDGSEAFF.

In this sample, this clonotype turned up many times. The chain is built from TRBV2 and TRBJ2-2; D may be TRBD2 (6 bases). CDR3 length equals 12 residues. Germline values: CDR1 SNHLY, CDR2 FYNNEI. V lost 6 bases to trimming and J lost 5 bases, with 7 bases between them. The CDR3 sequence is CASRAGTGELFF. The CDR3 nucleotides read TGTGCCAGCAGGGCGGGGACCGGGGAGCTGTTTTTT.

The table lists this clonotype with many counts. The chain has TRBV11-1 and TRBJ2-1; 8 bases are a match to TRBD1. The germline V gene has CDR1 SGHAT and CDR2 FQDESV (reference sequence). The ends lost 1 base at V and 2 bases at J; junction bases unmatched: 16. The length of the CDR3 is 20 residues. The CDR3 region is CASSLGDRIILGSTYNEQFF. In DNA, the CDR3 is TGTGCCAGCAGCTTAGGGGACAGGATCATCCTAGGATCAACCTACAATGAGCAGTTCTTC.

This clonotype was found many times. The gene calls are TRBV2 and TRBJ1-1; the D gene is possibly TRBD1 (6 bases). The CDR3 has 16 amino acids. Germline loops: CDR1 SNHLY, CDR2 FYNNEI. V dropped 2 bases and J dropped 0 bases, with 13 bases sitting between them. The CDR3 sequence: CASSEPGQLMNTEAFF. DNA for the CDR3: TGTGCCAGCAGTGAACCAGGACAGCTAATGAACACTGAAGCTTTCTTT.

This chain joins TRBV7-2 and TRBJ2-3, with a weak D call TRBD1 (6 bases). The V gene's germline CDR1 is SGHTA and CDR2 FQGNSA. Trimming pared 1 base from V and 1 base from J, leaving 18 bases between. The CDR3 loop spans 18 amino acids. In nucleotides, the CDR3 is TGTGCCAGCAGCTTAGTGAGGGGGTATAGCTGTGGCACAGATACGCAGTATTTT. It codes for CASSLVRGYSCGTDTQYF.

There are many counts of this clonotype. V is TRBV6-2 or TRBV6-3 and J is TRBJ2-3; D could derive from TRBD1 or TRBD2 (6 bases each). V lost 6 bases and J lost 4, with 17 bases in between. The CDR3 is 15 residues long. The germline V gene encodes CDR1 MNHEY and CDR2 SVGEGT. The CDR3 bases are TGTGCCAGCAGACCCCGACGGGGGCGATCAGATACGCAGTATTTT. It is translated as CASRPRRGRSDTQYF.

Concerning this clonotype: A much bigger clone sits one base away, suggesting this may be a read error. The chain carries TRBV20-1 and TRBJ1-5, with TRBD1 as a possible D gene (5 bases). Trimming cost V 8 bases and J 2 bases, with 22 bases left between them. CDR3 size: 16 residues. Germline lookup yields CDR1 DFQATT and CDR2 SNEGSKA (reference sequence). CDR3 bases: TGCAGTACTATATCAAGAACAGGCAACCGCAATCAGCCCCAGCATTTT. Translated, it gives CSTISRTGNRNQPQHF.

The sample holds many counts of this clonotype. The rearrangement links TRBV18 to TRBJ2-5; tentative D call: TRBD2 (5 bases). The CDR3 is 14 amino acids. Germline lookup yields CDR1 KGHSH and CDR2 LQKENI. Trimming took 3 bases from V and 3 from J, leaving 11 bases between them. The CDR3 spells CASSPLGGEETQYF. The CDR3 DNA reads as TGTGCCAGCTCACCCCTCGGAGGTGAAGAGACCCAGTACTTC.